This TCR beta chain is drawn from a study of T cells in Graves' hyperthyroidism and ophthalmopathy. The investigators amplified TCR beta CDR3 regions from RNA transcripts. The HTBI primer set drove a first-round RT-PCR of the TCR CDR3. TCRdb re-analysed the multiplex PCR reads in MiXCR, keeping a single row per CDR3 protein. The table records 450,000 to 650,000 distinct CDR3 sequences, around 20% of them present only once. In this sample, this clonotype turned up many times. This CDR3 region has 14 residues. V lost 2 bases, J lost 6 bases, and 11 bases lay in between. Per germline, CDR1 LNHDA and CDR2 SQIVND (reference sequence). Patients with uncontrolled infections, other autoimmune diseases, pregnancy or lactation were excluded.

This sequence joins TRBV19 and TRBJ1-5, with a possible D match to TRBD1 (5 bases). The sequencing input was blood. The receptor was derived from a man aged 18 to 29 with Graves' hyperthyroidism. CDR3 loop: CASSISRDGQPQHF. The CDR3 coding sequence is TGTGCCAGTAGTATAAGCAGGGACGGTCAGCCCCAGCATTTT.